This TCR beta chain derives from a study of cytomegalovirus exposure and HLA in healthy donors. Findings and limits, study-wide: Reports showed the classifier diagnosing cytomegalovirus status with high specificity and sensitivity. A later analysis showed that HLA-associated TCR beta chains had undergone more clonal expansion than equally common others.

In nominal health when sampled, donors likely had unrecorded immune exposures nonetheless. The CDR3 runs to 15 residues. The germline V gene encodes CDR1 SGDLS and CDR2 YYNGEE. Trimming pared 0 bases from V and 2 bases from J, leaving 10 bases between. As regards this clone: Antigen: not known.

Both 60 Vbeta primers and 13 Jbeta primers went into the PCR. Assay used: immunoSEQ multiplex PCR; TCRdb lists only in-frame clones, some missing. Here the sample spans under 200,000 clones, 75% being singletons. The sequenced sample was PBMCs. The V gene is TRBV9, the J gene TRBJ2-3, with D tentatively TRBD2 (5 bases). The sequence came from a man younger than 35 in good health and CMV-seronegative. The CDR3 DNA is TGTGCCAGCAGCGTAGCTGTGGACTCCACAGATACGCAGTATTTT. Protein product: CASSVAVDSTDTQYF.